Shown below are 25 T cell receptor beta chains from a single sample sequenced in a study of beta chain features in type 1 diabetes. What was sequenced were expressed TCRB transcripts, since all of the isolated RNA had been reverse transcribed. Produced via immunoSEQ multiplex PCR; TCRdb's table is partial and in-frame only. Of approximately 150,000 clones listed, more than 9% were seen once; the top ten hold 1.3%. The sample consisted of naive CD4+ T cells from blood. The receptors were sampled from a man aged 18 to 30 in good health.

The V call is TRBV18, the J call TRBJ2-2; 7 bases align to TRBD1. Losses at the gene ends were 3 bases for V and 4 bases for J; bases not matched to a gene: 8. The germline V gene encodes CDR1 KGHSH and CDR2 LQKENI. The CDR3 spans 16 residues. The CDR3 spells CASSPPGQSFTGELFF. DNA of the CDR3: TGTGCCAGCTCACCCCCGGGACAGAGTTTCACCGGGGAGCTGTTTTTT.

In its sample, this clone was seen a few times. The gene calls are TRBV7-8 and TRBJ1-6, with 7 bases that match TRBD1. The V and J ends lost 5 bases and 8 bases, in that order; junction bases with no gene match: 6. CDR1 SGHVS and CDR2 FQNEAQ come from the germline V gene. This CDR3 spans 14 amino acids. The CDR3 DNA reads TGTGCCAGCAGCACAGGGGCATACGATTCACCCCTCCACTTT. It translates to CASSTGAYDSPLHF. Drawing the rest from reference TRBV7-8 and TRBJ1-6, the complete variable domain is GAGVSQSPRYKVAKRGQDVALRCDPISGHVSLFWYQQALGQGPEFLTYFQNEAQLDKSGLPSDRFFAERPEGSVSTLKIQRTQQEDSAVYLCASSTGAYDSPLHFGNGTRLTVT.

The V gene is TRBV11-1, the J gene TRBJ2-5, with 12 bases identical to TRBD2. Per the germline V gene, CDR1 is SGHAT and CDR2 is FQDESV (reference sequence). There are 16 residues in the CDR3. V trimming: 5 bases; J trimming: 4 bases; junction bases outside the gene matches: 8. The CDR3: CASSRLAGGLGETQYF. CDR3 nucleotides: TGTGCCAGCAGCCGCCTAGCGGGGGGGCTTGGAGAGACCCAGTACTTC.

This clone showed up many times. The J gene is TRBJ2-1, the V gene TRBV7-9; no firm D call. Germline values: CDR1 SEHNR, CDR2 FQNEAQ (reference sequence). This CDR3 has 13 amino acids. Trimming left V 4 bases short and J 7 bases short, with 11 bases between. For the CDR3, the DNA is TGTGCCAGCAGCTCCCTCAGTGAAAATGAGCAGTTCTTC. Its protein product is CASSSLSENEQFF.

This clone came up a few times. Here the CDR3 DNA reads TGTGCCAGCAGCTTGGGGACAGGGGATGGCTACACCTTC. Its translation is CASSLGTGDGYTF. The V call is TRBV5-6, the J call TRBJ1-2, with 9 nucleotides matching TRBD1. CDR1 SGHDT and CDR2 YYEEEE come from the germline V gene. The J segment lost 6 bases and the V segment lost 0 bases, leaving 0 bases of the junction unmatched. This CDR3 is built from 13 residues.

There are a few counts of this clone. In DNA, the CDR3 is TGTGCCAGTAGTATGGAAGATCCGGGACAGAAAGAGACCCAGTACTTC. Its protein product is CASSMEDPGQKETQYF. V and J are TRBV19 and TRBJ2-5, with TRBD1 matching 7 bases. Germline V gene data show CDR1 as LNHDA and CDR2 as SQIVND (reference sequence). V was pared by 3 bases and J by 3 bases, with 10 bases of the junction left unmatched. The CDR3 spans 16 residues. The full variable domain, with the rest looked up from reference TRBV19 and TRBJ2-5, is DGGITQSPKYLFRKEGQNVTLSCEQNLNHDAMYWYRQDPGQGLRLIYYSQIVNDFQKGDIAEGYSVSREKKESFPLTVTSAQKNPTAFYLCASSMEDPGQKETQYFGPGTRLLVL.

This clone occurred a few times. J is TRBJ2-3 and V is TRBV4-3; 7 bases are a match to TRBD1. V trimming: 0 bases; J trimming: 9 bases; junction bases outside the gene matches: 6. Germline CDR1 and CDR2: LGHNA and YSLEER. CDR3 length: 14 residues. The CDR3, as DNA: TGCGCCAGCAGCCAAGATCCGATAGGGGGCACGCAGTATTTT. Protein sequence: CASSQDPIGGTQYF.

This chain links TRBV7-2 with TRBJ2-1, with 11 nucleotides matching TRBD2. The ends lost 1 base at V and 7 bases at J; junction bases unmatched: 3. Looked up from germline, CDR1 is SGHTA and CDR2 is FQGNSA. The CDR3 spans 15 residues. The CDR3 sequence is CASSLGLAGWNEQFF. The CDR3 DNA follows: TGTGCCAGCAGCTTAGGACTAGCGGGGTGGAATGAGCAGTTCTTC.

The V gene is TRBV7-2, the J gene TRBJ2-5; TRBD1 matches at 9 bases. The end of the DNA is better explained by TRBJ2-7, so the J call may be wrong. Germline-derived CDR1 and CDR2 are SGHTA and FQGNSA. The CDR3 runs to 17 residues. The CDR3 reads CASSFRGQGLSSYEQYF. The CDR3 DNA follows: TGTGCCAGCAGCTTCCGGGGACAGGGCCTTAGCTCCTACGAGCAGTACTTC.

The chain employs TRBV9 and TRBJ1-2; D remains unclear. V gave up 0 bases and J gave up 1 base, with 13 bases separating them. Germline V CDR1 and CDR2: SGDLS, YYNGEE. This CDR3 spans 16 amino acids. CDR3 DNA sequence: TGTGCCAGCAGCGTAGTGGAAGGCAGGCTTAACTATGGCTACACCTTC. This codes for CASSVVEGRLNYGYTF.

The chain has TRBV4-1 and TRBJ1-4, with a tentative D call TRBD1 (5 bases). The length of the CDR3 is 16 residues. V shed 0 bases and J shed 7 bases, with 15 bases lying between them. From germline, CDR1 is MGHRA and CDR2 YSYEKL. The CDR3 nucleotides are TGCGCCAGCAGCCAAGATCGGGGGTTCAGAGGTGAAAAACTGTTTTTT. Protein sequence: CASSQDRGFRGEKLFF.

The CDR3 here is CASSPDYYNEQFF. The CDR3 nucleotides are TGTGCCAGTAGCCCGGACTACTACAATGAGCAGTTCTTC. The chain combines TRBV19 with TRBJ2-1; TRBD2 is a possible D gene (6 bases). V was clipped by 6 bases and J by 3 bases, with 9 bases between them. The CDR3 totals 13 residues. Germline CDR1 and CDR2: LNHDA and SQIVND (reference sequence).

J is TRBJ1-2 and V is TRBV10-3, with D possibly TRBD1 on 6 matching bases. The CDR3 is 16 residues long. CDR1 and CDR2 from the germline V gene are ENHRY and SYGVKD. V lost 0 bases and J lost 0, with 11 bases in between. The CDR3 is CAISESPRDTNYGYTF. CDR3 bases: TGTGCCATCAGTGAGTCCCCCCGGGACACTAACTATGGCTACACCTTC.

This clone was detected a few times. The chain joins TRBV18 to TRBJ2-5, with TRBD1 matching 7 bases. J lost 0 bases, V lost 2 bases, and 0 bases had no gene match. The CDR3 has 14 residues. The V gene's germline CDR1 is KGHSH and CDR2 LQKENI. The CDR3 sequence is CASSPGTDQETQYF. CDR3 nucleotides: TGTGCCAGCTCACCAGGGACAGACCAAGAGACCCAGTACTTC.

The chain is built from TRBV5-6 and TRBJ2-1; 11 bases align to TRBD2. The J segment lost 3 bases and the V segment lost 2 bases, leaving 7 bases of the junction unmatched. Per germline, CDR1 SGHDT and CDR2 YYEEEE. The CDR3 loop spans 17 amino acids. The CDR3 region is CASSFSGGALLYNEQFF. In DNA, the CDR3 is TGTGCCAGCAGCTTTAGCGGGGGGGCCCTGCTCTACAATGAGCAGTTCTTC.

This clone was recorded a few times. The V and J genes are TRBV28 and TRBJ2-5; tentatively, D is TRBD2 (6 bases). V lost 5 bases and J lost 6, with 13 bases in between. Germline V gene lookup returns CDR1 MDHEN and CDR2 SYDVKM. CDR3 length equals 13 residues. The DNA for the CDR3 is TGTGCCAGCAGTGGTAGGGGAGGACAGACCCAGTACTTC. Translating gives CASSGRGGQTQYF.

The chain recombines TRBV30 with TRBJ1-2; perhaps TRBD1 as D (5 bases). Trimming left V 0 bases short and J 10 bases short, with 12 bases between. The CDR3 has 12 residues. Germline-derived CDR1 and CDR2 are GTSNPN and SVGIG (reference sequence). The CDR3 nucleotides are TGTGCCTGGAGTGTAGGGGTAATTGTCTACACCTTC. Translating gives CAWSVGVIVYTF.

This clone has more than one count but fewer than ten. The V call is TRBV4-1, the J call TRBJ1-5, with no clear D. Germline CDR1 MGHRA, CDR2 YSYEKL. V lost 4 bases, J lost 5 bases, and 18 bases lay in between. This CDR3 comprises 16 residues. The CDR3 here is CASSPRTGMGYQPQHF. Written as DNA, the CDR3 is TGCGCCAGCAGCCCCCGGACGGGAATGGGGTATCAGCCCCAGCATTTT.

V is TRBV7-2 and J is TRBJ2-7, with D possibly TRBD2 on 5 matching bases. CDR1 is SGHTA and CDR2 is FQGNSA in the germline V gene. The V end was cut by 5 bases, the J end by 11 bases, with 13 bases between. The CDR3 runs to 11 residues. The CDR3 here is CASSPRVMKYF. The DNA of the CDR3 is TGTGCCAGCAGCCCGAGGGTCATGAAGTACTTC. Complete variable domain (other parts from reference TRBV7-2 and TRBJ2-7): GAGVSQSPSNKVTEKGKDVELRCDPISGHTALYWYRQSLGQGLEFLIYFQGNSAPDKSGLPSDRFSAERTGGSVSTLTIQRTQQEDSAVYLCASSPRVMKYFGPGTRLTVT.

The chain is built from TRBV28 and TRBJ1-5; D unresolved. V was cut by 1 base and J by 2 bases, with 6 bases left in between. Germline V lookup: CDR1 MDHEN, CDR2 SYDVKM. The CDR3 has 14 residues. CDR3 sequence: CASSLSGGNQPQHF. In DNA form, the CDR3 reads TGTGCCAGCAGTTTATCCGGGGGCAATCAGCCCCAGCATTTT.

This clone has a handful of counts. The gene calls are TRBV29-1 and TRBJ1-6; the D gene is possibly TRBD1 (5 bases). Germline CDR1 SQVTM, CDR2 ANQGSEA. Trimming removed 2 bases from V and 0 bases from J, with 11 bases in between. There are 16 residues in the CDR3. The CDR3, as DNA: TGCAGCGTTGAAATTCGGGGGAGCTCCTATAATTCACCCCTCCACTTT. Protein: CSVEIRGSSYNSPLHF.

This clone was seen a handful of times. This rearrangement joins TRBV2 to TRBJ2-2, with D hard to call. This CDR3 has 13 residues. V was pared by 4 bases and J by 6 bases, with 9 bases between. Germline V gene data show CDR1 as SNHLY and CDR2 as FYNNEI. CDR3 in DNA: TGTGCCAGCAGTGCGGAGCATCCCGGGGAGCTGTTTTTT. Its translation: CASSAEHPGELFF.

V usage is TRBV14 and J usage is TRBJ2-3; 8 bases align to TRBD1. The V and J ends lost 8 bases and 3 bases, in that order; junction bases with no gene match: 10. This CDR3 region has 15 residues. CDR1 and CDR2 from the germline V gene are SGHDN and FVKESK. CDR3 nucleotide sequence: TGTGCCAGCCCCCCTACCGGGACAGGAACAGATACGCAGTATTTT. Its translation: CASPPTGTGTDTQYF.

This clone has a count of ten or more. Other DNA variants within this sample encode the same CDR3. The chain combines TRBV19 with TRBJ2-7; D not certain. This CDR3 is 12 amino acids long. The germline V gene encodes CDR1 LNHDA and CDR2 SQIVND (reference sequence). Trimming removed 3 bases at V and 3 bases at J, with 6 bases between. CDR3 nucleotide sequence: TGTGCCAGTAGTATTCCGGGCTACGAGCAGTACTTC. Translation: CASSIPGYEQYF. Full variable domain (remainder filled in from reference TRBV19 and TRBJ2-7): DGGITQSPKYLFRKEGQNVTLSCEQNLNHDAMYWYRQDPGQGLRLIYYSQIVNDFQKGDIAEGYSVSREKKESFPLTVTSAQKNPTAFYLCASSIPGYEQYFGPGTRLTVT.

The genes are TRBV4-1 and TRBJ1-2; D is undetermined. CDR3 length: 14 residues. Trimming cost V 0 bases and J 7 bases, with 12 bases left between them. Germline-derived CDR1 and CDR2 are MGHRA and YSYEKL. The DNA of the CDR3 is TGCGCCAGCAGCCAAGATGGGTCGGGTTTTGGCTACACCTTC. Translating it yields CASSQDGSGFGYTF.